This entry lists 29 T cell receptor beta chains sequenced from one sample in a study of blood T cells in healthy people across ages. Together with a sample-barcoded 5' primer, a J-beta primer mix was included in a second PCR lasting 7 to 11 cycles. One entry per CDR3 protein, called by TCRdb with MiXCR from the 5' RACE reads. The sample has about 2 million distinct CDR3 sequences, about 50% seen once. The sample was blood. These receptors came from a woman aged 40 to 55 in good health.

This clonotype was detected a few times. The gene calls are TRBV29-1 and TRBJ2-1, with D possibly being TRBD1 (6 bases). Trimming removed 6 bases at V and 5 bases at J, with 11 bases between. Per the germline V gene, CDR1 is SQVTM and CDR2 is ANQGSEA. This CDR3 has 12 amino acids. CDR3 region: CSVRTANNEQFF. Here the CDR3 DNA reads TGCAGCGTCCGGACAGCAAACAATGAGCAGTTCTTC.

The CDR3 spells CASSDGARGQTLYTF. CDR3 nucleotide sequence: TGTGCCAGCAGCGACGGGGCGCGAGGTCAGACCTTATACACCTTC. J is TRBJ1-2 and V is TRBV7-2; tentatively, D is TRBD1 (5 bases). V was trimmed by 5 bases and J by 11 bases, leaving 24 bases between them. The CDR3 is 15 amino acids. CDR1 SGHTA and CDR2 FQGNSA come from the germline V gene.

In the case of this clonotype: Germline and junction disagree at one end, which may indicate a read error. The chain has TRBV9 and TRBJ2-3; 7 bases fit TRBD2. This CDR3 contains 18 residues. CDR1 and CDR2 (germline): SGDLS, YYNGEE. The CDR3 sequence is CASSVVSTSPQLGGAQYF. CDR3 in DNA: TGTGCCAGCAGTGTAGTCTCCACAAGCCCCCAGCTGGGGGGGGCGCAGTATTTT.

The chain links TRBV7-9 to TRBJ1-5; D may be TRBD1 (6 bases). This CDR3 is 14 amino acids long. V dropped 6 bases and J dropped 4 bases, with 13 bases sitting between them. The germline gives CDR1 SEHNR, CDR2 FQNEAQ (reference sequence). This CDR3 reads CASRSPGANQPQHF. CDR3 DNA sequence: TGTGCCAGCAGATCTCCGGGGGCGAATCAGCCCCAGCATTTT.

J is TRBJ2-3 and V is TRBV20-1; 9 bases align to TRBD2. Per the germline V gene, CDR1 is DFQATT and CDR2 is SNEGSKA (reference sequence). The CDR3 covers 16 residues. V shed 5 bases and J 2 bases; nucleotides not matched to a gene: 11. The chain's CDR3 is CSASWTAGGHTDTQYF. Written as DNA, the CDR3 is TGCAGTGCTTCCTGGACAGCGGGGGGACACACAGATACGCAGTATTTT.

The chain recombines TRBV29-1 with TRBJ2-7; a possible D gene is TRBD2 (7 bases). Germline V CDR1 and CDR2: SQVTM, ANQGSEA. The CDR3 runs 13 residues. Trimming left V 5 bases short and J 0 bases short, with 11 bases between. CDR3 residues: CSVNREGSYEQYF. The DNA of the CDR3 is TGCAGCGTTAACAGGGAGGGCTCCTACGAGCAGTACTTC.

The chain couples TRBV11-2 to TRBJ2-6, with D possibly being TRBD1 (6 bases). Germline values: CDR1 SGHAT, CDR2 FQNNGV. This CDR3 is built from 15 residues. V was shortened by 5 bases and J by 0 bases, with 8 bases between the two germline ends. The DNA for the CDR3 is TGTGCCAGCAGCAACAGGGACTCTGGGGCCAACGTCCTGACTTTC. It is translated as CASSNRDSGANVLTF.

V gene TRBV7-9 combines with J gene TRBJ2-4; 9 bases are a match to TRBD1. The CDR3 loop spans 15 amino acids. CDR1 is SEHNR, CDR2 FQNEAQ, per germline (reference sequence). J was trimmed by 7 bases and V by 5 bases; bases with no gene match: 9. The CDR3 region has the DNA TGTGCCAGCAGCGAAACCGGAACAGGGGGCAACATTCAGTACTTC. It is translated as CASSETGTGGNIQYF.

The J gene is TRBJ2-1, the V gene TRBV24-1; 7 bases are a match to TRBD1. CDR1 and CDR2 from the germline V gene are KGHDR and SFDVKD. This CDR3 contains 18 residues. Trimming at V came to 1 base and at J to 1 base, leaving 9 bases not matched to a gene. CDR3 amino acids: CATSDFSGGQYSYNEQFF. CDR3 DNA: TGTGCCACCAGTGATTTTTCTGGGGGACAGTATTCCTACAATGAGCAGTTCTTC.

This chain joins TRBV7-2 and TRBJ1-2; D gene unclear. This CDR3 contains 14 residues. The V gene lost 6 bases and the J gene lost 4 bases, with 15 bases spanning the gap. The germline V gene encodes CDR1 SGHTA and CDR2 FQGNSA. CDR3 DNA: TGTGCCAGCAGAAGCGACAAGGATGGCTATGGCTACACCTTC. Translation gives CASRSDKDGYGYTF.

This clonotype was seen a few times. The V call is TRBV6-5, the J call TRBJ1-2; 7 bases align to TRBD1. This CDR3 spans 13 amino acids. Germline values: CDR1 MNHEY, CDR2 SVGAGI. V shed 4 bases and J 7 bases; nucleotides not matched to a gene: 6. CDR3 loop: CASSLTGEGGYTF. DNA of the CDR3: TGTGCCAGCAGTTTAACAGGGGAAGGTGGCTACACCTTC.

This clonotype was detected only a few times. J is TRBJ2-3 and V is TRBV29-1, with D perhaps matching TRBD1 or TRBD2 (5 bases each). This CDR3 is 14 amino acids long. From germline, CDR1 is SQVTM and CDR2 ANQGSEA. Trimming took 3 bases from V and 2 from J, leaving 12 bases between them. The DNA of the CDR3 is TGCAGCGTTGATTTAGGGACCACCACAGATACGCAGTATTTT. Translation: CSVDLGTTTDTQYF.

The chain joins TRBV2 to TRBJ1-5; D gene unclear. Per germline, CDR1 SNHLY and CDR2 FYNNEI. The CDR3 totals 13 residues. Trimming pared 8 bases from V and 4 bases from J, leaving 12 bases between. CDR3 sequence reads: CASQSRGNQPQHF. CDR3 nucleotide sequence: TGTGCCAGCCAATCCCGGGGAAATCAGCCCCAGCATTTT.

The chain links TRBV12-3 or TRBV12-4 to TRBJ1-4; D remains ambiguous. V was cut by 7 bases and J by 5 bases, with 14 bases left in between. The length of the CDR3 is 14 residues. The CDR3: CASTSGRVNEKLFF. CDR3 DNA: TGTGCCAGCACCTCAGGCCGGGTAAATGAAAAACTGTTTTTT.

This clonotype has a handful of counts. The CDR3 region is CASSLVAGIRDGYTF. In DNA form, the CDR3 reads TGTGCCAGCAGCTTAGTGGCAGGGATACGGGATGGCTACACCTTC. The V gene is TRBV7-2, the J gene TRBJ1-2; D is possibly TRBD1 (5 bases). The V gene lost 1 base and the J gene lost 6 bases, with 15 bases spanning the gap. Germline assignment: CDR1 SGHTA and CDR2 FQGNSA. This CDR3 spans 15 amino acids.

The table lists this clonotype with a few counts. The chain recombines TRBV5-5 with TRBJ2-7; the D is unclear. With 1 base removed from V and 6 bases from J, the gap between germline ends came to 17 bases. CDR3 length: 15 residues. Germline V gives CDR1 SGHKS, CDR2 YYEKEE (reference sequence). DNA of the CDR3: TGTGCCAGCAGCTTGCATTCCACGCCCGGATTCGAGCAGTACTTC. It yields the protein CASSLHSTPGFEQYF.

The chain employs TRBV27 and TRBJ2-7, with D perhaps matching TRBD2 (5 bases). Trimming removed 5 bases from V and 3 bases from J, with 17 bases in between. The CDR3 contains 15 residues. CDR1 is MNHEY and CDR2 is SMNVEV in the germline V gene (reference sequence). In nucleotides, the CDR3 is TGTGCCAGCAGTCCCCTGATTGAGGGTCGCTACGAGCAGTACTTC. This sequence encodes CASSPLIEGRYEQYF.

The CDR3 DNA sequence: TGTGCCAGCAGCTTAAACCCCGACCCACGTTATGGCTACACCTTC. It is translated as CASSLNPDPRYGYTF. The chain is built from TRBV7-3 and TRBJ1-2; no clear D gene. CDR3 length: 15 amino acids. CDR1 is SGHTA and CDR2 is FQGTGA in the germline V gene. V gave up 1 base and J gave up 5 bases, with 14 bases separating them.

The gene calls are TRBV9 and TRBJ2-5; TRBD2 matches at 7 bases. The CDR3 loop spans 17 amino acids. Germline V lookup: CDR1 SGDLS, CDR2 YYNGEE. J lost 2 bases, V lost 3 bases, and 13 bases had no gene match. CDR3 region: CASSGRGEAGLQETQYF. The CDR3 nucleotides read TGTGCCAGCAGCGGTCGGGGAGAAGCGGGGTTACAAGAGACCCAGTACTTC.

The V and J genes are TRBV15 and TRBJ2-1; D remains unclear. V was trimmed by 8 bases and J by 7 bases, leaving 12 bases between them. The CDR3 covers 12 residues. Germline V lookup: CDR1 LNHNV, CDR2 YYDKDF (reference sequence). CDR3 bases: TGTGCCACCGGTCGCGATGGGAATGAGCAGTTCTTC. This sequence encodes CATGRDGNEQFF.

As to this clonotype: Possible read error: a much larger clone is one base away. The rearrangement uses TRBV11-2 and TRBJ2-7; 14 bases agree with TRBD2. This CDR3 contains 15 residues. V shed 5 bases and J 10 bases; nucleotides not matched to a gene: 10. The germline CDR1 and CDR2 sequences are SGHAT and FQNNGV. CDR3 DNA sequence: TGTGCCAGCAGCGGACTAGCGGGGGGACGAGAGGCCCAGTACTTC. This translates into CASSGLAGGREAQYF.

The V call is TRBV6-1, the J call TRBJ1-5; unclear D gene. CDR3 length equals 15 residues. Germline V gene sequence: CDR1 MNHNS, CDR2 SASEGT. V lost 4 bases, J lost 6 bases, and 16 bases lay in between. CDR3: CASSGKVGPGQPQHF. CDR3 nucleotides: TGTGCCAGCAGTGGGAAGGTAGGGCCGGGTCAGCCCCAGCATTTT.

This chain uses TRBV6-5 with TRBJ2-3; tentatively, D is TRBD1 (7 bases). CDR1 MNHEY and CDR2 SVGAGI come from the germline V gene. There are 15 residues in the CDR3. The V end lost 0 bases, the J end lost 8 bases, and 15 bases lay between the germline ends. CDR3 sequence: CASSYSTGKGGTQYF. In DNA, the CDR3 is TGTGCCAGCAGTTACTCGACAGGGAAGGGGGGTACGCAGTATTTT.

V is TRBV20-1 and J is TRBJ1-2, with D tentatively TRBD1 (6 bases). Germline CDR1 and CDR2: DFQATT and SNEGSKA (reference sequence). The V gene lost 1 base and the J gene lost 6 bases, with 15 bases spanning the gap. The CDR3 sequence is 14 residues long. Here the CDR3 DNA reads TGCAGTGCTAGAGTCCAACAGGGTATACATGGCTACACCTTC. It codes for CSARVQQGIHGYTF.

Note on this clonotype: At one of its ends the junction is not consistent with the germline gene, which may arise from a read error. The chain joins TRBV6-5 to TRBJ2-3; 10 nucleotides align to TRBD2. The CDR3 extends over 15 amino acids. The germline CDR1 and CDR2 sequences are MNHEY and SVGAGI. This chain's CDR3 is CASRELAGSTDTQYF. CDR3 bases: TGTGCTAGCAGAGAACTAGCGGGGTCCACAGATACGCAGTATTTT.

This clonotype was detected only a few times. The V and J genes are TRBV29-1 and TRBJ2-7; D might be TRBD1 or TRBD2, each matching 6 bases. Trimming took off 6 bases at V and 3 bases at J, with 12 bases between the two ends. Germline V gene lookup returns CDR1 SQVTM and CDR2 ANQGSEA. The length of the CDR3 is 12 residues. CDR3 sequence reads: CSVRRGIYEQYF. CDR3 sequence (DNA): TGCAGCGTCAGGAGGGGGATCTACGAGCAGTACTTC.

The chain employs TRBV27 and TRBJ2-4; D not resolved. Gene TRBJ2-7 matches the end of the DNA better, so the J call may be wrong. Germline V gene lookup returns CDR1 MNHEY and CDR2 SMNVEV (reference sequence). The length of the CDR3 is 14 residues. This CDR3 reads CASSRSTSSYEQYF. The CDR3 bases are TGTGCCAGCAGCCGGTCGACTTCCTCCTACGAGCAGTACTTC.

The chain joins TRBV9 to TRBJ2-3; D call uncertain. This CDR3 has 13 residues. V lost 1 base and J lost 5, with 8 bases in between. The V gene's germline CDR1 is SGDLS and CDR2 YYNGEE. This CDR3 reads CASSVLPGDTQYF. CDR3 DNA sequence: TGTGCCAGCAGCGTACTGCCTGGAGATACGCAGTATTTT.

The rearrangement links TRBV11-2 to TRBJ2-3; 10 bases match TRBD2. With 5 bases clipped from V and 2 bases from J, the junction kept 7 bases outside the gene matches. The CDR3 consists of 16 residues. The germline V gene has CDR1 SGHAT and CDR2 FQNNGV. CDR3 sequence reads: CASSEILAGVTDTQYF. The CDR3 region has the DNA TGTGCCAGCAGCGAAATCCTAGCGGGGGTCACAGATACGCAGTATTTT.